This is a list of T cell receptor beta chains from one sample in a study of blood T cell repertoires in COVID-19. Using immunoSEQ multiplex PCR, the repertoire was profiled, and TCRdb retains in-frame clones only, with some absent. The repertoire consists of about 190,000 clones, with 70% to 85% occurring once and the leading ten covering 3.2%. The sample was PBMCs or T cells enriched from blood (not recorded which). Every receptor here comes from a woman aged 30 to 39 who had recovered from COVID-19. Each CDR3 is given with its conserved first and last residue. A D gene is named only where the DNA matches it firmly. Some rows have no size entry. The others give once, few or many, or a class for an expanded clone.

d_call clone_size j_call v_call cdr3_aa cdr3_nt
NA NA TRBJ1-3 TRBV4-2 CASSQDRLGGLSGNTIYF TGTGCCAGCAGCCAAGATCGATTGGGCGGACTCTCTGGAAACACCATATATTTT
NA NA TRBJ1-1 TRBV5-1 CASSLDGRSNTEAFF TGCGCCAGCAGCTTGGATGGCAGGTCGAACACTGAAGCTTTCTTT
TRBD1 few TRBJ2-2 TRBV19 CASSVPRQGRNTGELFF TGTGCCAGTAGCGTACCTCGACAGGGACGGAACACCGGGGAGCTGTTTTTT
NA once TRBJ1-2 TRBV29-1 CSVGGGNYGYTF TGCAGCGTGGGAGGGGGGAACTATGGCTACACCTTC
TRBD2 NA TRBJ2-5 TRBV14 CASSQVQRGPGETQYF TGTGCCAGCAGCCAAGTACAGCGGGGGCCAGGGGAGACCCAGTACTTC
NA once TRBJ1-2 TRBV7-9 CASSLDTVNYGYTF TGTGCCAGCAGCTTAGACACAGTGAACTATGGCTACACCTTC
TRBD1 NA TRBJ2-7 TRBV13 CASSPSPGGQTSYEQYF TGTGCCAGCAGCCCCTCGCCAGGGGGTCAGACCTCCTACGAGCAGTACTTC
NA NA TRBJ2-5 TRBV20-1 CSASHETQYF TGCAGTGCTAGTCATGAGACCCAGTACTTC
NA NA TRBJ1-3 TRBV4-2 CASSQASPGGSGNTIYF TGTGCCAGCAGCCAGGCCTCACCCGGAGGCTCTGGAAACACCATATATTTT
TRBD2 once TRBJ2-7 TRBV28 CASSYGGRTPQYF TGTGCCAGCAGTTACGGCGGGAGGACCCCCCAGTACTTC
TRBD2 few TRBJ2-3 TRBV16 CASSQPGLAGADTQYF TGTGCCAGCAGCCAGCCGGGACTAGCGGGAGCTGATACGCAGTATTTT
NA NA TRBJ1-2 TRBV3-1/TRBV3-2 CASSQDLGAHYGYTF TGTGCCAGCAGCCAAGATTTGGGGGCACACTATGGCTACACCTTC
NA NA TRBJ2-1 TRBV7-2 CASSLVHLARGIDEQFF TGTGCCAGCAGCTTAGTCCACCTAGCGAGAGGTATAGATGAGCAGTTCTTC
NA NA TRBJ1-4 TRBV13 CASSSRGQMNEKLFF TGTGCCAGCAGCTCGAGAGGACAGATGAATGAAAAACTGTTTTTT
NA NA TRBJ1-5 TRBV27 CASRGRGAALSNQPQHF TGTGCCAGCAGGGGGAGGGGCGCGGCCCTGAGCAATCAGCCCCAGCATTTT
TRBD1 once TRBJ2-7 TRBV29-1 CSAGTASYEQYF TGCAGCGCGGGGACAGCCTCCTACGAGCAGTACTTC
NA NA TRBJ1-5 TRBV7-9 CASSFGLDNQPQHF TGTGCCAGCAGCTTTGGACTTGACAATCAGCCCCAGCATTTT
TRBD1 NA TRBJ1-6 TRBV28 CASRLQGAPRSPLHF TGTGCCAGCAGACTACAGGGGGCCCCCCGATCACCCCTCCACTTT
TRBD2 few TRBJ2-1 TRBV14 CASSRKIAGWNEQFF TGTGCCAGCAGCCGAAAGATAGCGGGATGGAATGAGCAGTTCTTC
NA NA TRBJ1-2 TRBV29-1 CSVERDYGYTF TGCAGCGTTGAACGTGACTATGGCTACACCTTC
TRBD2 NA TRBJ2-7 TRBV7-2 CASSLVLAPDYEQYF TGTGCCAGCAGCTTAGTACTAGCGCCAGACTACGAGCAGTACTTC
TRBD1 NA TRBJ1-3 TRBV14 CASSHQTGGVSKTIYF TGTGCCAGCAGCCACCAAACAGGGGGCGTCTCGAAAACCATATATTTT
NA once TRBJ1-1 TRBV5-4 CASSLIQVNTEAFF TGTGCCAGCAGCTTGATCCAGGTGAACACTGAAGCTTTCTTT
TRBD1 NA TRBJ1-1 TRBV5-6 CASSLEFRTGSAEAFF TGTGCCAGCAGCTTGGAATTTCGGACAGGGAGCGCTGAAGCTTTCTTT
TRBD2 NA TRBJ2-2 TRBV3-1/TRBV3-2 CASSQGTSWDTGELFF TGTGCCAGCAGCCAGGGGACTAGCTGGGACACCGGGGAGCTGTTTTTT
NA NA TRBJ1-4 TRBV15 CATSRDPGTNEKLFF TGTGCCACCAGCAGAGATCCGGGTACTAATGAAAAACTGTTTTTT
TRBD2 NA TRBJ2-5 TRBV7-9 CASHGGSGGAGETQYF TGTGCCAGCCATGGCGGTAGCGGGGGGGCCGGGGAGACCCAGTACTTC
TRBD2 NA TRBJ2-6 TRBV28 CASTPGGAGANVLTF TGTGCCAGCACCCCGGGGGGGGCAGGGGCCAACGTCCTGACTTTC
TRBD2 NA TRBJ2-1 TRBV28 CASSLPIVRLAGGGNEQFF TGTGCCAGCAGTTTGCCCATCGTTAGATTAGCGGGAGGCGGCAATGAGCAGTTCTTC
NA few TRBJ2-2 TRBV14 CASSPFGAGELFF TGTGCCAGCAGTCCGTTCGGGGCCGGGGAGCTGTTTTTT
NA NA TRBJ2-1 TRBV19 CASRPGLLSEQFF TGTGCCAGTAGACCTGGACTACTCAGTGAGCAGTTCTTC
NA NA TRBJ1-1 TRBV20-1 CSASRENRNTEAFF TGCAGTGCTAGTCGAGAGAACAGGAACACTGAAGCTTTCTTT
TRBD2 NA TRBJ2-5 TRBV7-2 CASSPASSSLGGETQYF TGTGCCAGCAGCCCAGCCTCGTCTTCCCTCGGGGGGGAGACCCAGTACTTC
NA NA TRBJ2-1 TRBV19 CASSIGQAYNEQFF TGTGCCAGTAGTATAGGGCAGGCGTACAATGAGCAGTTCTTC
TRBD2 NA TRBJ2-3 TRBV2 CASTGSGNRATDTQYF TGTGCCAGCACCGGTAGCGGGAACCGAGCCACAGATACGCAGTATTTT
NA NA TRBJ1-5 TRBV20-1 CSASSRNDQPQHF TGCAGTGCTAGTTCCAGAAATGATCAGCCCCAGCATTTT
NA NA TRBJ2-2 TRBV13 CASSPVTGRSTGELFF TGTGCCAGCAGCCCAGTGACAGGGAGGAGCACCGGGGAGCTGTTTTTT
NA NA TRBJ1-3 TRBV7-2 CASSFGGGNTIYF TGTGCCAGCAGCTTTGGGGGGGGAAACACCATATATTTT
NA NA TRBJ2-5 TRBV2 CASNGGRDGRETQYF TGTGCCAGCAATGGGGGGCGCGACGGGAGGGAGACCCAGTACTTC
NA NA TRBJ2-1 TRBV6-4 CASSDSSGSYNEQFF TGTGCCAGCAGTGACTCTAGCGGCTCCTACAATGAGCAGTTCTTC
NA NA TRBJ1-5 TRBV24-1 CATSDPGGNQPQHF TGTGCCACCAGTGATCCCGGTGGCAATCAGCCCCAGCATTTT
NA few TRBJ1-2 TRBV5-1 CASSNNPGLGVGYTF TGCGCCAGCAGCAATAACCCCGGGTTAGGCGTGGGCTACACCTTC